The 21 T cell receptor beta chains reported below all come from one sample, sequenced in a study of shared clonotypes between healthy human individuals. Clones were read by immunoSEQ multiplex PCR, and TCRdb kept only the in-frame ones, dropping some. This sample has some 480,000 clones, with 70% to 85% found just once. The sequenced sample consisted of PBMCs. All receptors come from a woman aged 40 to 49 in good health. Some clones in this sample may be carry-over from other donors' samples.

To note about this clone: This could be a read error, since a much larger clone is one nucleotide away. The CDR3 loop is CAWSDRRIGELFF. The DNA for the CDR3 is TGTGCCTGGAGTGACCGGCGTATCGGGGAGCTGTTTTTT. The genes are TRBV30 and TRBJ2-2, with D hard to call. V was cut by 1 base and J by 7 bases, with 10 bases left in between. The V gene's germline CDR1 is GTSNPN and CDR2 SVGIG (reference sequence). CDR3 length equals 13 residues.

The chain carries TRBV4-3 and TRBJ2-5; D is uncertain. This CDR3 has 14 residues. V lost 0 bases to trimming and J lost 6 bases, with 11 bases between them. Germline CDR1 is LGHNA and CDR2 is YSLEER. CDR3 protein: CASSQENRLQTQYF. The CDR3 nucleotides are TGCGCCAGCAGCCAAGAAAATAGGCTACAGACCCAGTACTTC.

This rearrangement joins TRBV5-4 to TRBJ1-4, with a tentative D call TRBD1 (6 bases). This CDR3 contains 15 residues. CDR1 and CDR2 (germline): SGHNT, YYREEE (reference sequence). With 0 bases removed from V and 4 bases from J, the gap between germline ends came to 10 bases. CDR3 sequence: CASSLAGDGNEKLFF. In DNA form, the CDR3 reads TGTGCCAGCAGCTTGGCAGGGGATGGTAATGAAAAACTGTTTTTT.

This clone has only a few counts. The rearrangement joins TRBV11-2 to TRBJ2-3; D perhaps matches TRBD2 (6 bases). The V and J ends lost 4 bases and 15 bases respectively, with 20 bases between them. Germline lookup yields CDR1 SGHAT and CDR2 FQNNGV. The CDR3 length is 13 residues. Here the CDR3 DNA reads TGTGCCAGCAGCTCTCCCCCCGGGACTGGGGTTTATTTT. Protein product: CASSSPPGTGVYF.

This clone came up once. The chain links TRBV6-5 to TRBJ2-7; D not resolved. The V gene's germline CDR1 is MNHEY and CDR2 SVGAGI. CDR3 length equals 12 residues. Between the trimmed V and J ends, which lost 4 bases and 0 bases, there was a span of 4 bases. The CDR3 region is CASSLSSYEQYF. In DNA form, the CDR3 reads TGTGCCAGCAGTTTATCCTCCTACGAGCAGTACTTC.

The V and J genes are TRBV6-4 and TRBJ2-3, with 8 positions matching TRBD1. The length of the CDR3 is 15 residues. Germline CDR1 and CDR2: MRHNA and SNTAGT. Losses at the gene ends were 4 bases for V and 4 bases for J; bases not matched to a gene: 7. The CDR3 is CASSGGQGGADTQYF. The CDR3 region has the DNA TGTGCCAGCAGTGGAGGACAGGGAGGCGCAGATACGCAGTATTTT.

V usage is TRBV5-4 and J usage is TRBJ1-2; D remains ambiguous. CDR1 is SGHNT, CDR2 YYREEE, per germline (reference sequence). The CDR3 is 11 amino acids. Trimming shortened V by 3 bases and J by 8 bases, and 8 bases separated the two germline ends. DNA for the CDR3: TGTGCCAGCAGCTGGGGATACGGCTACACCTTC. It yields the protein CASSWGYGYTF.

Only a few counts were recorded for this clone. This chain joins TRBV30 and TRBJ2-4; TRBD1 might be the D (5 bases). Germline lookup yields CDR1 GTSNPN and CDR2 SVGIG (reference sequence). Trimming removed 4 bases at V and 0 bases at J, with 10 bases between. The CDR3 runs to 14 residues. The CDR3 protein is CAWTQGLAKNIQYF. In nucleotides, the CDR3 is TGTGCCTGGACTCAGGGTCTAGCCAAAAACATTCAGTACTTC.

As DNA, the CDR3 is TGTGCCACCAGCAGAGGAGCGGGGGGCTATAAATCCGAGCAGTACTTC. The encoded protein is CATSRGAGGYKSEQYF. This sequence joins TRBV15 and TRBJ2-7; 9 positions match TRBD2. The CDR3 covers 16 residues. Trimming removed 1 base from V and 6 bases from J; junction bases left unmatched: 10. The germline CDR1 and CDR2 sequences are LNHNV and YYDKDF (reference sequence).

The chain carries TRBV18 and TRBJ2-7; 9 bases match TRBD2. Trimming removed 4 bases from V and 0 bases from J; junction bases left unmatched: 4. The CDR3 sequence is 15 residues long. Per the germline V gene, CDR1 is KGHSH and CDR2 is LQKENI. CDR3 nucleotide sequence: TGTGCCAGCTCACTGCGGACTAGCGTCTCCTACGAGCAGTACTTC. Translating gives CASSLRTSVSYEQYF.

V and J are TRBV10-3 and TRBJ2-7, with TRBD1 matching over 9 bases. In germline, CDR1 is ENHRY, CDR2 SYGVKD. The CDR3 is 15 residues long. V shed 3 bases, J shed 3 bases, and the junction held 6 bases outside the gene matches. CDR3 coding DNA: TGTGCCATCAGTGACCCGAGACAGGGGGACTACGAGCAGTACTTC. Encoded protein: CAISDPRQGDYEQYF.

CDR3 DNA: TGTGCCAGCAGCTTGACAGGGACCTCCTTTTACGAGCAGTACTTC. This encodes CASSLTGTSFYEQYF. This chain connects TRBV7-2 to TRBJ2-7; 7 bases align to TRBD1. The CDR3 spans 15 residues. With 3 bases clipped from V and 4 bases from J, the junction kept 9 bases outside the gene matches. Germline values: CDR1 SGHTA, CDR2 FQGNSA.

The chain uses TRBV7-9 and TRBJ2-5, with 15 bases identical to TRBD2. The CDR3 is 19 amino acids. The junction had 9 bases not matched to a gene; V was cut back by 4 bases and J by 0 bases. The germline CDR1 and CDR2 sequences are SEHNR and FQNEAQ (reference sequence). Here the CDR3 reads CASSSGLAGGPPHQETQYF. For the CDR3, the DNA is TGTGCCAGCAGCTCGGGACTAGCGGGAGGCCCTCCTCACCAAGAGACCCAGTACTTC.

The V and J genes are TRBV5-4 and TRBJ1-4; TRBD1 matches at 8 bases. Germline loops: CDR1 SGHNT, CDR2 YYREEE (reference sequence). V lost 2 bases and J lost 2; bases outside the gene matches: 8. The CDR3 length is 17 residues. The CDR3 here is CASSLPRGQGTNEKLFF. For the CDR3, the DNA is TGTGCCAGCAGCTTACCCAGGGGGCAAGGGACTAATGAAAAACTGTTTTTT.

This clone has a count of ten or more. The V call is TRBV27, the J call TRBJ2-3, with a tentative D call TRBD1 (5 bases). The germline gives CDR1 MNHEY, CDR2 SMNVEV (reference sequence). V was clipped by 5 bases and J by 5 bases, with 11 bases between them. CDR3 length: 13 amino acids. CDR3 nucleotides: TGTGCCAGCAGTACCAGGGAAGGAGATACGCAGTATTTT. Translation gives CASSTREGDTQYF.

This chain uses TRBV7-3 with TRBJ1-2, with D hard to call. The germline V and J ends were trimmed by 5 bases and 1 base, with 8 bases remaining between them. This CDR3 comprises 13 residues. The germline gives CDR1 SGHTA, CDR2 FQGTGA. CDR3 amino acids: CASSKSHNYGYTF. The CDR3 nucleotides are TGTGCCAGCAGCAAATCCCATAACTATGGCTACACCTTC.

This chain joins TRBV7-2 and TRBJ2-3; the D is unclear. The ends were cut back, 2 bases at V and 3 bases at J, with 9 bases in the middle. The CDR3 is 14 residues long. In germline, CDR1 is SGHTA, CDR2 FQGNSA. This CDR3 is CASSLSRHTDTQYF. In DNA, the CDR3 is TGTGCCAGCAGCTTATCCCGGCATACAGATACGCAGTATTTT.

The chain couples TRBV11-3 to TRBJ2-1; weak D call: TRBD2 (6 bases). CDR1 and CDR2 from the germline V gene are SGHNT and YENEEA. Deletions cut 5 bases from V and 5 bases from J, with 16 bases between. This CDR3 is built from 15 residues. The CDR3 loop is CASSRLGQVNNEQFF. Written as DNA, the CDR3 is TGTGCCAGCAGCCGACTAGGCCAAGTTAACAATGAGCAGTTCTTC.

This clone came up a few times. This rearrangement joins TRBV28 to TRBJ2-5, with TRBD1 matching 9 bases. The V and J ends lost 4 bases and 2 bases, in that order; junction bases with no gene match: 5. The CDR3 covers 15 residues. CDR1 is MDHEN, CDR2 SYDVKM, per germline. The DNA for the CDR3 is TGTGCCAGCAGTTCTTCCGGGACAGGGCAAGAGACCCAGTACTTC. The encoded protein is CASSSSGTGQETQYF.

The rearrangement joins TRBV15 to TRBJ2-1; 10 bases are shared with TRBD2. This CDR3 has 18 amino acids. V dropped 1 base and J dropped 4; count of bases not matched to a gene: 10. CDR1 LNHNV and CDR2 YYDKDF come from the germline V gene (reference sequence). CDR3 DNA: TGTGCCACCAGCAGAGTTAACGTCGCTAGCGGGAGTTACAATGAGCAGTTCTTC. Protein: CATSRVNVASGSYNEQFF.

The V call is TRBV4-3, the J call TRBJ2-1, with a tentative D call TRBD2 (5 bases). V was shortened by 1 base and J by 2 bases, with 9 bases between the two germline ends. CDR1 is LGHNA and CDR2 is YSLEER in the germline V gene. The CDR3 runs 15 residues. The CDR3 loop reads CASSQVNGAYNEQFF. Here the CDR3 DNA reads TGCGCCAGCAGCCAAGTGAACGGGGCCTACAATGAGCAGTTCTTC.